The 15 T cell receptor beta chains below were found in one sample sequenced in a study of OX40 agonist ivuxolimab in advanced cancers. Profiling relied on immunoSEQ multiplex PCR, and the TCRdb table lists in-frame clones only, not all of them. This table holds about 50,000 clones, about 88% found once. The sequencing used CD4+ or CD8+ T cells sorted from blood, collected in a trial of the OX40 agonist ivuxolimab. The receptor source for this set is an adult with an advanced solid tumor such as melanoma, head and neck, liver or kidney cancer.

This clone was detected once. The chain is built from TRBV10-3 and TRBJ1-3; D might be TRBD1 (6 bases). Trimming took off 6 bases at V and 1 base at J, with 10 bases between the two ends. Per the germline V gene, CDR1 is ENHRY and CDR2 is SYGVKD. CDR3 size: 14 residues. CDR3 sequence: CAIRRTESGNTIYF. Written as DNA, the CDR3 is TGTGCCATCAGGCGGACAGAATCTGGAAACACCATATATTTT.

This rearrangement joins TRBV6-1 to TRBJ2-3, with D perhaps matching TRBD1 (6 bases). Trimming pared 3 bases from V and 1 base from J, leaving 11 bases between. The CDR3 sequence is 15 residues long. The germline V gene has CDR1 MNHNS and CDR2 SASEGT. The CDR3 region is CASSDRGQRTDTQYF. Written as DNA, the CDR3 is TGTGCCAGCAGTGATCGAGGACAGCGCACAGATACGCAGTATTTT.

In its sample, this clone was seen once. The rearrangement links TRBV11-2 to TRBJ2-3, with TRBD1 matching 9 bases. The CDR3 runs 17 residues. The ends lost 0 bases at V and 2 bases at J; junction bases unmatched: 6. Germline CDR1 is SGHAT and CDR2 is FQNNGV. The CDR3 DNA follows: TGTGCCAGCAGCTTAGATTCACAGGGGGCGAACACAGATACGCAGTATTTT. Its protein product is CASSLDSQGANTDTQYF. Combining the CDR3 with reference TRBV11-2 and TRBJ2-3 gives the whole variable domain EAGVAQSPRYKIIEKRQSVAFWCNPISGHATLYWYQQILGQGPKLLIQFQNNGVVDDSQLPKDRFSAERLKGVDSTLKIQPAKLEDSAVYLCASSLDSQGANTDTQYFGPGTRLTVL.

This clone was detected only a few times. The J gene is TRBJ2-7, the V gene TRBV27; the D is unclear. Germline-derived CDR1 and CDR2 are MNHEY and SMNVEV (reference sequence). The V and J ends lost 2 bases and 2 bases respectively, with 13 bases between them. CDR3 size: 15 residues. This chain's CDR3 is CASSLGSPGTYEQYF. The DNA for the CDR3 is TGTGCCAGCAGTTTAGGGTCACCGGGTACCTACGAGCAGTACTTC.

This clone was detected a few times. The chain couples TRBV19 to TRBJ1-4; 8 nucleotides align to TRBD1. V lost 2 bases, J lost 8 bases, and 4 bases stayed unmatched. Germline assignment: CDR1 LNHDA and CDR2 SQIVND (reference sequence). The CDR3 length is 14 residues. As DNA, the CDR3 is TGTGCCAGTAGTATACAGGGGGCAGAGGAAAAACTGTTTTTT. Protein sequence: CASSIQGAEEKLFF.

V is TRBV5-4 and J is TRBJ1-4; 7 bases match TRBD1. Per germline, CDR1 SGHNT and CDR2 YYREEE (reference sequence). The length of the CDR3 is 13 residues. The trim removed 4 bases at V and 6 bases at J, leaving 3 bases unmatched. This chain's CDR3 is CASSVQGDEKLFF. CDR3 nucleotides: TGTGCCAGCAGCGTGCAGGGGGATGAAAAACTGTTTTTT. Using reference TRBV5-4 and TRBJ1-4 for the parts outside the CDR3, the full variable domain is ETGVTQSPTHLIKTRGQQVTLRCSSQSGHNTVSWYQQALGQGPQFIFQYYREEENGRGNFPPRFSGLQFPNYSSELNVNALELDDSALYLCASSVQGDEKLFFGSGTQLSVL.

The chain couples TRBV6-5 to TRBJ1-6; maybe TRBD1 (5 bases). The CDR3 length is 12 residues. Trimming pared 0 bases from V and 13 bases from J, leaving 7 bases between. Per germline, CDR1 MNHEY and CDR2 SVGAGI. The CDR3 nucleotides read TGTGCCAGCAGTTACTCGGGGGGGCCCCTCCACTTT. Residues: CASSYSGGPLHF.

This sequence joins TRBV19 and TRBJ1-1; 9 bases fit TRBD1. Trimming removed 3 bases from V and 4 bases from J; junction bases left unmatched: 6. This CDR3 contains 15 residues. CDR1 LNHDA and CDR2 SQIVND come from the germline V gene (reference sequence). This CDR3 is CASSIYRQGGTEAFF. The DNA for the CDR3 is TGTGCCAGTAGTATTTATCGACAGGGGGGCACTGAAGCTTTCTTT.

This chain connects TRBV4-2 to TRBJ1-4, with 10 bases aligning to TRBD1. Germline CDR1 LGHNA, CDR2 YNFKEQ. J gave up 8 bases and V 0 bases, and 3 bases lay outside the gene matches. The length of the CDR3 is 15 residues. CDR3 protein: CASSQETGGREKLFF. CDR3 DNA sequence: TGTGCCAGCAGCCAAGAGACAGGGGGCCGGGAAAAACTGTTTTTT.

This sequence joins TRBV7-6 and TRBJ1-2; tentatively, D is TRBD1 (6 bases). The V end lost 0 bases, the J end lost 8 bases, and 19 bases lay between the germline ends. This CDR3 region has 16 residues. Germline CDR1 SGHVS, CDR2 FNYEAQ. The CDR3 region has the DNA TGTGCCAGCAGCTTAGCGGCCGGGACACCTTCTGGCGGCTACACCTTC. It specifies CASSLAAGTPSGGYTF.

The chain couples TRBV4-1 to TRBJ2-1; the match to TRBD2 covers 13 bases. V lost 5 bases, J lost 0 bases, and 7 bases stayed unmatched. The germline V gene has CDR1 MGHRA and CDR2 YSYEKL. The CDR3 has 18 amino acids. CDR3 nucleotides: TGCGCCAGCAGCGCCCGGGGACTAGCGGGGAACTCCTACAATGAGCAGTTCTTC. It is translated as CASSARGLAGNSYNEQFF.

The gene calls are TRBV6-5 and TRBJ2-2; D uncertain. Trimming shortened V by 5 bases and J by 3 bases, and 10 bases separated the two germline ends. Germline V CDR1 and CDR2: MNHEY, SVGAGI. The CDR3 runs to 14 residues. The CDR3 DNA follows: TGTGCCAGCAGTGACGGATCGCACACCGGGGAGCTGTTTTTT. Translated: CASSDGSHTGELFF.

This clone was recorded once. The chain uses TRBV4-1 and TRBJ1-1; possibly TRBD1 for D (6 bases). The germline CDR1 and CDR2 sequences are MGHRA and YSYEKL. The CDR3 runs 17 residues. Trimming left V 0 bases short and J 1 base short, with 15 bases between. CDR3 loop: CASSQDQRGAKNTEAFF. CDR3 DNA: TGCGCCAGCAGCCAAGATCAGCGGGGGGCTAAGAACACTGAAGCTTTCTTT.

The sample holds one count of this clone. This chain links TRBV29-1 with TRBJ2-2; the match to TRBD2 covers 7 bases. Per the germline V gene, CDR1 is SQVTM and CDR2 is ANQGSEA. This CDR3 contains 14 residues. The J segment lost 7 bases and the V segment lost 6 bases, leaving 11 bases of the junction unmatched. The CDR3 protein is CSVRRDYLGGELFF. The CDR3 DNA reads TGCAGCGTCCGCCGGGACTACCTCGGCGGGGAGCTGTTTTTT.

This clone was recorded only once. In DNA form, the CDR3 reads TGTGCCAGCAGCCCCTGGGTTGATTACGAGCAGTACTTC. Translated, it gives CASSPWVDYEQYF. This chain joins TRBV7-2 and TRBJ2-7; the D is unclear. The germline V gene has CDR1 SGHTA and CDR2 FQGNSA. CDR3 length: 13 residues. V dropped 5 bases and J dropped 4 bases, with 12 bases sitting between them.